These 32 T cell receptor beta chains were all obtained from the same sample, sequenced in a study of shared T cell receptors in the human thymus. Sequencing used immunoSEQ multiplex PCR; TCRdb keeps in-frame clones, though not all of them. The sample includes 630,000 or so clones, around 87% of them seen just once. These same data were also listed under a study on human thymus T cells.

The sequencing sample was made of thymocytes. Every receptor here comes from a boy younger than two with a congenital heart defect.

CDR3 sequence reads: CASSSCGGSANTGELFF. CDR3 DNA: TGTGCCAGCAGTTCTTGTGGGGGGTCGGCGAACACCGGGGAGCTGTTTTTT. The chain employs TRBV27 and TRBJ2-2; D might be TRBD2 (6 bases). The CDR3 has 17 amino acids. V shed 4 bases and J shed 0 bases, with 15 bases lying between them. Germline V gives CDR1 MNHEY, CDR2 SMNVEV (reference sequence).

The chain has TRBV7-2 and TRBJ2-7; tentatively, D is TRBD1 (6 bases). Germline CDR1 and CDR2: SGHTA and FQGNSA. The CDR3 runs 14 residues. Trimming removed 5 bases from V and 2 bases from J, with 13 bases in between. The CDR3 region has the DNA TGTGCCAGCAGCCCAGACAGGACAGCCTACGAGCAGTACTTC. Translation: CASSPDRTAYEQYF.

The rearrangement joins TRBV5-1 to TRBJ2-7; 10 nucleotides match TRBD2. V lost 0 bases, J lost 2 bases, and 5 bases stayed unmatched. The germline CDR1 and CDR2 sequences are SGHRS and YFSETQ. CDR3 length equals 16 residues. The CDR3 region is CASSLGKRGGAYEQYF. CDR3 nucleotide sequence: TGCGCCAGCAGCTTGGGTAAGCGGGGGGGAGCCTACGAGCAGTACTTC.

The CDR3 loop reads CASSLGRDRVNTEAFF. CDR3 bases: TGTGCCAGCAGCTTAGGGCGGGACAGAGTGAACACTGAAGCTTTCTTT. The V gene is TRBV7-9, the J gene TRBJ1-1, with TRBD1 matching 7 bases. Trimming took 1 base from V and 0 from J; bases not matched to a gene: 5. Germline V gives CDR1 SEHNR, CDR2 FQNEAQ (reference sequence). This CDR3 region has 16 residues. Together with reference TRBV7-9 and TRBJ1-1, the CDR3 gives the full variable domain: DTGVSQNPRHKITKRGQNVTFRCDPISEHNRLYWYRQTLGQGPEFLTYFQNEAQLEKSRLLSDRFSAERPKGSFSTLEIQRTEQGDSAMYLCASSLGRDRVNTEAFFGQGTRLTVV.

This chain uses TRBV30 with TRBJ1-1; TRBD1 is a possible D gene (6 bases). Trimming left V 4 bases short and J 9 bases short, with 21 bases between. The CDR3 is 14 amino acids. CDR1 and CDR2 from the germline V gene are GTSNPN and SVGIG (reference sequence). This CDR3 is CAWNPRDTRRKAFF. The CDR3 DNA follows: TGTGCCTGGAACCCCCGGGACACAAGACGGAAAGCTTTCTTT.

The J gene is TRBJ2-3, the V gene TRBV29-1; D may be TRBD2 (6 bases). The germline V gene has CDR1 SQVTM and CDR2 ANQGSEA. This CDR3 contains 17 residues. Trimming cost V 4 bases and J 0 bases, with 20 bases left between them. CDR3 nucleotides: TGCAGCGTTGCCTATACTGGGACTTCTGCTAGCACAGATACGCAGTATTTT. Translating gives CSVAYTGTSASTDTQYF.

The chain links TRBV6-1 to TRBJ2-7; possibly TRBD1 for D (6 bases). Trimming left V 6 bases short and J 3 bases short, with 15 bases between. Germline V gene data show CDR1 as MNHNS and CDR2 as SASEGT. The CDR3 runs to 14 residues. CDR3 nucleotides: TGTGCCAGCAGCCCTAAAGGACAGTTCTACGAGCAGTACTTC. Amino acids: CASSPKGQFYEQYF.

This clone is a singleton in its sample. V and J are TRBV2 and TRBJ2-5; 12 nucleotides match TRBD1. V was clipped by 6 bases and J by 0 bases; unmatched bases: 2. This CDR3 is built from 15 residues. CDR1 SNHLY and CDR2 FYNNEI come from the germline V gene. The CDR3 sequence is CASRGQGAYQETQYF. The CDR3 nucleotides read TGTGCCAGCAGGGGACAGGGGGCTTACCAAGAGACCCAGTACTTC.

The chain carries TRBV6-5 and TRBJ1-1; D is unclear. This CDR3 is 11 amino acids long. The germline V and J ends were trimmed by 8 bases and 10 bases, with 14 bases remaining between them. The germline gives CDR1 MNHEY, CDR2 SVGAGI. CDR3 coding DNA: TGTGCCAGCGGACTCAATCATAGAGCTTTCTTT. Translating gives CASGLNHRAFF.

Here the CDR3 DNA reads TGTGCCAGCAGGCCCAAACAGGGTCACGAGCAGTACTTC. Protein product: CASRPKQGHEQYF. This sequence joins TRBV2 and TRBJ2-7, with D tentatively TRBD1 (6 bases). Per the germline V gene, CDR1 is SNHLY and CDR2 is FYNNEI. This CDR3 is 13 amino acids long. Trimming removed 6 bases at V and 5 bases at J, with 14 bases between.

The chain employs TRBV5-6 and TRBJ1-6, with TRBD1 matching over 8 bases. The CDR3 has 16 amino acids. The germline gives CDR1 SGHDT, CDR2 YYEEEE. V shed 4 bases and J 7 bases; nucleotides not matched to a gene: 10. CDR3: CASSPRQGAQNSPLHF. The CDR3 DNA reads as TGTGCCAGCAGCCCCCGCCAGGGGGCTCAAAATTCACCCCTCCACTTT.

The rearrangement uses TRBV6-1 and TRBJ2-3, with D unresolved. Germline CDR1 MNHNS, CDR2 SASEGT. This CDR3 spans 14 amino acids. The germline V and J ends were trimmed by 7 bases and 4 bases, with 15 bases remaining between them. CDR3 DNA sequence: TGTGCCAGCACGATTCGGCCCCGGGCAGATACGCAGTATTTT. Amino acids: CASTIRPRADTQYF.

The J gene is TRBJ2-5, the V gene TRBV5-4, with 10 bases fitting TRBD1. CDR1 and CDR2 from the germline V gene are SGHNT and YYREEE (reference sequence). The length of the CDR3 is 15 residues. J gave up 2 bases and V 7 bases, and 8 bases lay outside the gene matches. In DNA, the CDR3 is TGTGCCAGCCGTTCGACAGGGGGCTGGCAAGAGACCCAGTACTTC. Translation gives CASRSTGGWQETQYF. The entire variable domain, with the rest obtained from reference TRBV5-4 and TRBJ2-5, is as follows: ETGVTQSPTHLIKTRGQQVTLRCSSQSGHNTVSWYQQALGQGPQFIFQYYREEENGRGNFPPRFSGLQFPNYSSELNVNALELDDSALYLCASRSTGGWQETQYFGPGTRLLVL.

This rearrangement joins TRBV7-2 to TRBJ2-7, with 8 bases aligning to TRBD2. Trimming took 3 bases from V and 2 from J; bases not matched to a gene: 6. This CDR3 has 15 residues. Germline-derived CDR1 and CDR2 are SGHTA and FQGNSA. The DNA of the CDR3 is TGTGCCAGCAGCTTGGGACTAGGAAGGACCTACGAGCAGTACTTC. As protein: CASSLGLGRTYEQYF.

This clone came up once. The rearrangement joins TRBV7-9 to TRBJ1-2; 7 positions agree with TRBD1. Trimming took 4 bases from V and 2 from J; bases not matched to a gene: 7. This CDR3 has 15 residues. Per germline, CDR1 SEHNR and CDR2 FQNEAQ (reference sequence). CDR3 nucleotides: TGTGCCAGCAGCTCCTTGACAGGGTACAACTATGGCTACACCTTC. Its protein is CASSSLTGYNYGYTF.

The J gene is TRBJ2-7, the V gene TRBV28; TRBD2 agrees at 12 bases. Unmatched junction bases numbered 19, after V lost 7 bases and J lost 0 bases. The CDR3 spans 20 residues. Germline CDR1 reads MDHEN; CDR2 reads SYDVKM. This CDR3 reads CASIRRQGRLAGVLSYEQYF. The CDR3 bases are TGTGCCAGCATCCGTAGACAGGGCAGACTAGCGGGAGTCCTCTCCTACGAGCAGTACTTC.

The V gene is TRBV2, the J gene TRBJ2-3; 8 bases match TRBD2. The trim removed 6 bases at V and 4 bases at J, leaving 6 bases unmatched. The CDR3 is 14 residues long. Germline V gives CDR1 SNHLY, CDR2 FYNNEI. CDR3 sequence (DNA): TGTGCCAGCAGCCCAGCGGGGGAGTCAGATACGCAGTATTTT. Amino acids: CASSPAGESDTQYF.

The rearrangement links TRBV7-3 to TRBJ2-5, with D possibly TRBD2 on 5 matching bases. The V end was cut by 3 bases, the J end by 4 bases, with 9 bases between. The CDR3 is made up of 13 amino acids. From germline, CDR1 is SGHTA and CDR2 FQGTGA. In DNA, the CDR3 is TGTGCCAGCAGCTTTACTAGGGTAGAGACCCAGTACTTC. Amino acids: CASSFTRVETQYF.

The V gene is TRBV27, the J gene TRBJ1-3, with a weak D call TRBD1 (6 bases). V was trimmed by 6 bases and J by 0 bases, leaving 12 bases between them. Germline V gene lookup returns CDR1 MNHEY and CDR2 SMNVEV (reference sequence). CDR3 size: 15 residues. This CDR3 reads CASRVTGNSGNTIYF. The CDR3 bases are TGTGCCAGCAGGGTAACAGGGAACTCTGGAAACACCATATATTTT.

The chain carries TRBV4-3 and TRBJ1-1; 9 nucleotides agree with TRBD1. CDR3 length: 14 amino acids. The germline CDR1 and CDR2 sequences are LGHNA and YSLEER. V shed 5 bases and J 5 bases; nucleotides not matched to a gene: 6. CDR3 coding DNA: TGCGCCAGCAGCAACAGGGGGCAGGGGACTGAAGCTTTCTTT. Residues: CASSNRGQGTEAFF.

This chain links TRBV5-1 with TRBJ1-1; possibly TRBD1 for D (5 bases). Germline-derived CDR1 and CDR2 are SGHRS and YFSETQ. The V end was cut by 5 bases, the J end by 0 bases, with 11 bases between. There are 14 residues in the CDR3. The CDR3 DNA is TGCGCCAGCAGTCGAGGGACTTTGAACACTGAAGCTTTCTTT. Translating it yields CASSRGTLNTEAFF.

V is TRBV19 and J is TRBJ2-3; 9 bases map to TRBD1. This CDR3 spans 14 amino acids. Germline assignment: CDR1 LNHDA and CDR2 SQIVND (reference sequence). The V and J ends lost 6 bases and 6 bases, in that order; junction bases with no gene match: 7. Here the CDR3 reads CASRHRGLADTQYF. CDR3 in DNA: TGTGCCAGTAGACACAGGGGGCTCGCGGATACGCAGTATTTT.

This sequence joins TRBV4-1 and TRBJ1-2; TRBD1 is a possible D gene (5 bases). The CDR3 extends over 17 amino acids. V was trimmed by 1 base and J by 0 bases, leaving 15 bases between them. CDR1 and CDR2 from the germline V gene are MGHRA and YSYEKL. The DNA of the CDR3 is TGCGCCAGCAGCCAAGGAGGGGCGGCGGGAGCTAACTATGGCTACACCTTC. Translating gives CASSQGGAAGANYGYTF.

The CDR3 loop reads CASGLISILGLAVPYEQYF. CDR3 coding DNA: TGTGCTAGTGGTTTAATCTCGATCCTGGGACTAGCGGTCCCCTACGAGCAGTACTTC. The J gene is TRBJ2-7, the V gene TRBV12-5, with 11 bases identical to TRBD2. The CDR3 consists of 19 residues. Germline values: CDR1 LGHNT, CDR2 FRNRAP. V gave up 3 bases and J gave up 2 bases; unmatched junction bases: 15.

This clone was observed a single time. This chain links TRBV11-2 with TRBJ2-7; a weak D match, TRBD1 (6 bases). Germline lookup yields CDR1 SGHAT and CDR2 FQNNGV. V dropped 3 bases and J dropped 2 bases, with 14 bases sitting between them. This CDR3 has 15 amino acids. In DNA, the CDR3 is TGTGCCAGCAGCTTTATCGGACAGAAAACCTACGAGCAGTACTTC. It codes for CASSFIGQKTYEQYF. The full variable domain, its missing parts supplied by reference TRBV11-2 and TRBJ2-7, is EAGVAQSPRYKIIEKRQSVAFWCNPISGHATLYWYQQILGQGPKLLIQFQNNGVVDDSQLPKDRFSAERLKGVDSTLKIQPAKLEDSAVYLCASSFIGQKTYEQYFGPGTRLTVT.

This clone was seen a single time. The rearrangement uses TRBV9 and TRBJ2-7, with 9 bases fitting TRBD2. Trimming removed 0 bases from V and 6 bases from J; junction bases left unmatched: 19. The CDR3 runs to 19 residues. Germline CDR1 reads SGDLS; CDR2 reads YYNGEE. The CDR3 region has the DNA TGTGCCAGCAGCGTAGAAGGGGGGTCGTCGGGACTAGCAAAGGGCGAGCAGTACTTC. Protein sequence: CASSVEGGSSGLAKGEQYF. Based on the CDR3 plus reference TRBV9 and TRBJ2-7, the full variable domain is DSGVTQTPKHLITATGQRVTLRCSPRSGDLSVYWYQQSLDQGLQFLIQYYNGEERAKGNILERFSAQQFPDLHSELNLSSLELGDSALYFCASSVEGGSSGLAKGEQYFGPGTRLTVT.

J is TRBJ2-1 and V is TRBV5-4, with 9 bases identical to TRBD1. CDR1 is SGHNT and CDR2 is YYREEE in the germline V gene (reference sequence). The CDR3 is 15 residues long. Trimming removed 4 bases from V and 6 bases from J; junction bases left unmatched: 8. CDR3 region: CASSPGQGIGNEQFF. The CDR3 nucleotides read TGTGCCAGCAGCCCTGGACAGGGGATCGGCAATGAGCAGTTCTTC.

The CDR3 DNA sequence: TGTGCCAGCAACTTCGGACAGGGGGATAACCAGCCCCAGCATTTT. This codes for CASNFGQGDNQPQHF. This sequence joins TRBV6-4 and TRBJ1-5; 10 nucleotides match TRBD1. Germline V lookup: CDR1 MRHNA, CDR2 SNTAGT. CDR3 length: 15 amino acids. The trim removed 7 bases at V and 7 bases at J, leaving 10 bases unmatched.

This rearrangement joins TRBV15 to TRBJ2-5; 7 bases are shared with TRBD2. The DNA matches TRBJ2-7 better at its end, which makes the J call doubtful. The CDR3 spans 15 residues. CDR1 and CDR2 (germline): LNHNV, YYDKDF (reference sequence). CDR3 amino acids: CATSRGRGASYEQYF. DNA of the CDR3: TGTGCCACCAGCAGGGGGAGGGGAGCCTCCTACGAGCAGTACTTC.

V gene TRBV28 combines with J gene TRBJ2-7, with TRBD2 matching over 9 bases. The V gene end was trimmed by 0 bases and the J gene end by 0 bases; junction bases not matched to a gene: 18. The CDR3 consists of 21 residues. Germline values: CDR1 MDHEN, CDR2 SYDVKM. CDR3 bases: TGTGCCAGCAGTTTATGCAGGCTAGCGGGACCAAATGGGCGGGACTCCTACGAGCAGTACTTC. This translates into CASSLCRLAGPNGRDSYEQYF.

The chain has TRBV4-1 and TRBJ2-1; 10 bases are shared with TRBD2. V trimming: 4 bases; J trimming: 2 bases; junction bases outside the gene matches: 2. The germline V gene has CDR1 MGHRA and CDR2 YSYEKL. The CDR3 is made up of 15 amino acids. DNA of the CDR3: TGCGCCAGCAGCCCTAGCGGGAGCGCCTACAATGAGCAGTTCTTC. Its translation is CASSPSGSAYNEQFF.

The table lists this clone with a count of one. The J gene is TRBJ1-1, the V gene TRBV6-5; D unclear. The V end lost 2 bases, the J end lost 2 bases, and 6 bases lay between the germline ends. Germline V gene data show CDR1 as MNHEY and CDR2 as SVGAGI. CDR3 length: 13 amino acids. CDR3 in DNA: TGTGCCAGCAGTTACCGGGTCAACACTGAAGCTTTCTTT. Its translation is CASSYRVNTEAFF.